Presented here are 15 T cell receptor beta chains from one specimen sequenced in a study of vaccination and CD4 T cells after COVID-19 (dated by TCRdb to between 2020 and 2023). Libraries were prepared through PCR. TCRdb shows the sequencer as Illumina iSeq 100. DNA from cultured CD4+ T cells was subjected to TCR sequencing with the Oncomine TCR Beta short-read assay at the Johns Hopkins FTIC core. TCRdb reran the public reads through fastp at Q25 and MiXCR, keeping productive beta chains. Rows are unified per CDR3 protein, each entry keeping the most common DNA and genes. This sample lists about 20,000 distinct CDR3 sequences; roughly half were detected once. Of the sample, less than 5% is held by the ten largest clones. Their specific antigens are unknown. The treatment or condition label on this specimen signifies: roughly 11-day PBMC culture with coronavirus spike peptide pools or control peptides (ViraFEST assay).

Sample: CD4+ T cells from blood, cultured in vitro, taken before SARS-CoV-2 vaccination. Receptors were obtained from a human donor who had recovered from COVID-19.

The chain recombines TRBV6-1 with TRBJ1-6; D gene uncertain. Germline CDR1 is MNHNS and CDR2 is SASEGT. The CDR3 covers 14 residues. Trimming removed 6 bases from V and 8 bases from J, with 14 bases in between. CDR3 DNA: TGTGCCAGCAGGTTGGTCCGGGCCGATTCACCCCTCCACTTT. This gives the protein CASRLVRADSPLHF.

The chain is built from TRBV20-1 and TRBJ2-1; D possibly corresponds to TRBD2 (5 bases). CDR3 length equals 14 residues. Per germline, CDR1 DFQATT and CDR2 SNEGSKA (reference sequence). The germline V and J ends were trimmed by 0 bases and 1 base, with 7 bases remaining between them. CDR3 DNA: TGCAGTGCTAGAGATCGCGGGTCCTACAATGAGCAGTTCTTC. Amino acids: CSARDRGSYNEQFF.

The chain is built from TRBV20-1 and TRBJ1-3, with 7 bases lining up with TRBD1. Germline V gives CDR1 DFQATT, CDR2 SNEGSKA (reference sequence). The junction had 16 bases not matched to a gene; V was cut back by 3 bases and J by 14 bases. This CDR3 comprises 14 residues. CDR3 amino acids: CSASNREGAPELYF. As DNA, the CDR3 is TGCAGTGCTAGTAATCGGGAGGGGGCCCCCGAGCTATATTTT.

This clonotype was picked up a small number of times. This chain links TRBV20-1 with TRBJ1-6, with 7 bases that match TRBD1. The V segment lost 1 base and the J segment 7 bases; nucleotides outside the gene matches: 10. The CDR3 consists of 16 residues. The germline V gene encodes CDR1 DFQATT and CDR2 SNEGSKA (reference sequence). Here the CDR3 reads CSARGWTGTINSPLHF. The CDR3 DNA reads as TGCAGTGCTAGAGGGTGGACAGGCACAATCAATTCACCCCTCCACTTT.

This clonotype appeared a few times. The V call is TRBV7-9, the J call TRBJ1-2; the match to TRBD1 covers 7 bases. Per the germline V gene, CDR1 is SEHNR and CDR2 is FQNEAQ (reference sequence). This CDR3 has 17 residues. J gave up 3 bases and V 1 base, and 11 bases lay outside the gene matches. The chain's CDR3 is CASSLGRTGALHYGYTF. CDR3 nucleotides: TGTGCCAGCAGCTTAGGGCGCACAGGGGCCCTCCACTATGGCTACACCTTC.

The chain joins TRBV19 to TRBJ1-5, with D unclear. CDR1 and CDR2 from the germline V gene are LNHDA and SQIVND (reference sequence). Trimming stripped 6 bases from V and 0 bases from J, with 15 bases between. The CDR3 sequence is 16 residues long. As DNA, the CDR3 is TGTGCCAGTAGGCCTCTGGGATCACATAGCAATCAGCCCCAGCATTTT. It codes for CASRPLGSHSNQPQHF.

The chain recombines TRBV28 with TRBJ2-3; D ambiguous. V was pared by 1 base and J by 2 bases, with 13 bases between. This CDR3 has 16 amino acids. From germline, CDR1 is MDHEN and CDR2 SYDVKM. CDR3 nucleotide sequence: TGTGCCAGCAGTTTATTAGACGGCAGGTCCACAGATACGCAGTATTTT. Its translation is CASSLLDGRSTDTQYF.

This clonotype was observed a handful of times. The chain recombines TRBV6-2 or TRBV6-3 with TRBJ2-2, with TRBD2 matching over 7 bases. Trimming at V came to 6 bases and at J to 4 bases, leaving 5 bases not matched to a gene. This CDR3 comprises 14 residues. CDR1 and CDR2 (germline): MNHEY, SVGEGT. CDR3 sequence (DNA): TGTGCCAGCAGCAAAGCGGGAAGCACCGGGGAGCTGTTTTTT. It translates to CASSKAGSTGELFF.

V is TRBV6-1 and J is TRBJ1-3; 7 bases fit TRBD1. V lost 6 bases, J lost 7 bases, and 6 bases stayed unmatched. This CDR3 comprises 13 residues. Germline lookup yields CDR1 MNHNS and CDR2 SASEGT. This CDR3 reads CASRSPTGNTIYF. CDR3 sequence (DNA): TGTGCCAGCAGATCCCCGACAGGGAACACCATATATTTT.

The chain combines TRBV12-3 or TRBV12-4 with TRBJ1-1; D call uncertain. The CDR3 spans 14 residues. V gave up 4 bases and J gave up 8 bases, with 17 bases separating them. CDR3 coding DNA: TGTGCCAGCAGTTCCCCCCCAGGAGCTGCGGAAGCTTTCTTT. Translating it yields CASSSPPGAAEAFF.

This clonotype was counted once. This CDR3 reads CASSYSMAGVPYEQYF. CDR3 DNA sequence: TGTGCCAGCAGTTACTCGATGGCGGGAGTGCCCTACGAGCAGTACTTC. V is TRBV6-5 and J is TRBJ2-7; 7 bases match TRBD2. The CDR3 extends over 16 amino acids. Trimming removed 0 bases from V and 2 bases from J; junction bases left unmatched: 7. Looked up from germline, CDR1 is MNHEY and CDR2 is SVGAGI.

The gene calls are TRBV7-2 and TRBJ2-7; D may be TRBD2 (6 bases). The germline V gene has CDR1 SGHTA and CDR2 FQGNSA. Trimming cost V 5 bases and J 3 bases, with 11 bases left between them. CDR3 length: 13 amino acids. CDR3 protein: CASSRDWNYEQYF. DNA for the CDR3: TGTGCCAGCAGCCGGGACTGGAACTACGAGCAGTACTTC.

The gene calls are TRBV27 and TRBJ2-1; D is perhaps TRBD2 (5 bases). CDR1 and CDR2 (germline): MNHEY, SMNVEV (reference sequence). The CDR3 sequence is 12 residues long. V was cut by 3 bases and J by 15 bases, with 15 bases left in between. The CDR3 region is CASSFERQSLFF. CDR3 coding DNA: TGTGCCAGCAGTTTCGAGCGGCAGAGCTTGTTCTTC.

A few counts support this clonotype. This chain connects TRBV10-3 to TRBJ1-2; D possibly corresponds to TRBD1 (6 bases). The V end lost 10 bases, the J end lost 0 bases, and 15 bases lay between the germline ends. CDR3 length equals 14 residues. Germline CDR1 and CDR2: ENHRY and SYGVKD. CDR3 coding DNA: TGTGCCACCCAACCAGGGGCCTCTAACTATGGCTACACCTTC. Translating it yields CATQPGASNYGYTF.

The chain links TRBV6-1 to TRBJ1-5, with a possible D match to TRBD1 (5 bases). Trimming cost V 8 bases and J 6 bases, with 14 bases left between them. Germline CDR1 reads MNHNS; CDR2 reads SASEGT. The CDR3 runs 13 residues. CDR3 region: CASGSRRGQPQHF. CDR3 in DNA: TGTGCCAGCGGCTCACGTAGGGGTCAGCCCCAGCATTTT.